A single TCR beta chain is shown here with its context. Its antigen is currently unknown. This sample was included in a study of CD8 T cells in ankylosing spondylitis. Germline CDR1 reads SGHTA; CDR2 reads FQGNSA. This CDR3 region has 14 residues. V lost 1 base and J lost 4, with 10 bases in between. Study-level points and caveats: In the blood and synovial fluid of reactive arthritis, some motif variants had been previously reported. CD8+ disease-linked clones were present at relatively low frequencies in blood. Disease-linked clones were reportedly significantly enriched in matched ankylosing spondylitis synovial fluid. A TCR beta motif of under 10 highly homologous variants appeared characteristic of ankylosing spondylitis blood.

Making the TCR beta libraries involved quantitative 5'-RACE with molecular barcodes. TCRdb passed the 5' RACE reads through MiXCR, listing each CDR3 protein once. The sample carries 750,000 to 850,000 distinct CDR3 sequences, 10% to 15% recorded once. The chain combines TRBV7-2 with TRBJ1-2; a possible D gene is TRBD1 (5 bases). Sample: blood, either unsorted or a sorted T cell fraction (not recorded which). The sequence came from a male donor with ankylosing spondylitis. The CDR3 DNA is TGTGCCAGCAGCTTAGTCCCAGGGCTCTATGGCTACACCTTC. Protein product: CASSLVPGLYGYTF.